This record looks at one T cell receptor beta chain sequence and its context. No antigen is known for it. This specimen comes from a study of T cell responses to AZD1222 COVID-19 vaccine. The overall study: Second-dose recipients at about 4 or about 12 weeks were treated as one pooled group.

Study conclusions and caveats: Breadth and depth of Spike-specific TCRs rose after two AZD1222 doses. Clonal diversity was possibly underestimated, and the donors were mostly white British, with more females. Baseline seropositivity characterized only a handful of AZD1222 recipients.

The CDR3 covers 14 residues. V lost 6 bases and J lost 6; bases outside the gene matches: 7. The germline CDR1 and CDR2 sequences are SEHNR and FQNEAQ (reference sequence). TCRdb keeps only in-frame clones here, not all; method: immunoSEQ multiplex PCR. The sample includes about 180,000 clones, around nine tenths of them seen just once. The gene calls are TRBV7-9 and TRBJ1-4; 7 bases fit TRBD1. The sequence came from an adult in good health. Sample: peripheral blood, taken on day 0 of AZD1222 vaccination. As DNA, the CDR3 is TGTGCCAGCAGGAAACAGGGGACGGATGAAAAACTGTTTTTT. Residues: CASRKQGTDEKLFF.